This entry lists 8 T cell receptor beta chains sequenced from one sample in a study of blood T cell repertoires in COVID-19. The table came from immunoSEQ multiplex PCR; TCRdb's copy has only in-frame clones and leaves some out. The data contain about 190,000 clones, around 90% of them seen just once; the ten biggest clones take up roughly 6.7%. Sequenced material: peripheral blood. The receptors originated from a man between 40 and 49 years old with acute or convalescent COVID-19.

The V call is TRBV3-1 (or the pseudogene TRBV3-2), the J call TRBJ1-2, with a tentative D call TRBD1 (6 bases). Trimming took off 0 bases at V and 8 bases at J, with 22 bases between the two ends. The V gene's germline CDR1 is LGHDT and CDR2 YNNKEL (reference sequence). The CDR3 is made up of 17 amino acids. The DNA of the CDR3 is TGTGCCAGCAGCCAAGAGGGCGGCCAGGGGAACGCTAAGGGCTACACCTTC. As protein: CASSQEGGQGNAKGYTF.

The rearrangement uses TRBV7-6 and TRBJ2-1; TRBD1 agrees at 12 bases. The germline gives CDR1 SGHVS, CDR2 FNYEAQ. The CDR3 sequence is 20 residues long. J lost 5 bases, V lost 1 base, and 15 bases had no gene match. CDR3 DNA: TGTGCCAGCAGCTTAGTGGTAGGGCATCGGGACAGGGGGCGCAACAATGAGCAGTTCTTC. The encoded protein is CASSLVVGHRDRGRNNEQFF.

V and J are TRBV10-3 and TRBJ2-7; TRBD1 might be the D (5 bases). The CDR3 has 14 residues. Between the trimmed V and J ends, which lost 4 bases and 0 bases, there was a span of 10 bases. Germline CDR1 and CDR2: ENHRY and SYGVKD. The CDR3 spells CAISGQSSSYEQYF. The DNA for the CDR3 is TGTGCCATCAGTGGACAGTCCAGCTCCTACGAGCAGTACTTC.

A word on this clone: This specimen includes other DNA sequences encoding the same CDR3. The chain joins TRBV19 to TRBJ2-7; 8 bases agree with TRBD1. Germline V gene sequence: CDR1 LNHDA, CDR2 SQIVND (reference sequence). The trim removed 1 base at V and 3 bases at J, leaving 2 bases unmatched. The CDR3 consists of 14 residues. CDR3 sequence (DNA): TGTGCCAGTAGTATAGGACAGGGGAGCTACGAGCAGTACTTC. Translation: CASSIGQGSYEQYF.

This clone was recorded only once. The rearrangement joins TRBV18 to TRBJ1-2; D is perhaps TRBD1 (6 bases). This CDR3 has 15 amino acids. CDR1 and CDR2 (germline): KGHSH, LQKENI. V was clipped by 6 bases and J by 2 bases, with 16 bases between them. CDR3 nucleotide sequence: TGTGCCAGCTCCCAACGGGGGGCGAACAACTATGGCTACACCTTC. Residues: CASSQRGANNYGYTF.

The CDR3 sequence: CASSKGGYGYTF. CDR3 nucleotides: TGTGCCAGCAGTAAGGGAGGCTATGGCTACACCTTC. This chain uses TRBV27 with TRBJ1-2; D is uncertain. The V end was cut by 5 bases, the J end by 4 bases, with 8 bases between. Germline lookup yields CDR1 MNHEY and CDR2 SMNVEV (reference sequence). The CDR3 extends over 12 amino acids.

As DNA, the CDR3 is TGTGCCATCAGTGACCAACCGGCTAACTATGGCTACACCTTC. It specifies CAISDQPANYGYTF. The chain has TRBV10-3 and TRBJ1-2, with unresolved D. V was trimmed by 3 bases and J by 0 bases, leaving 8 bases between them. The CDR3 length is 14 residues. The germline CDR1 and CDR2 sequences are ENHRY and SYGVKD.

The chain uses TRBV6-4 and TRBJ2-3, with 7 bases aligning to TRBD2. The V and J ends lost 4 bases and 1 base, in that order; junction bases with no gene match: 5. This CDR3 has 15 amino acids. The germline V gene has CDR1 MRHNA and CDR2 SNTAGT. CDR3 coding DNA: TGTGCCAGCAGTGTTGAAGCGGGGCGCACAGATACGCAGTATTTT. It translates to CASSVEAGRTDTQYF.